Below are 3 T cell receptor beta chains sequenced from a single sample in a study of blood T cell repertoires in COVID-19. Method: immunoSEQ multiplex PCR; TCRdb's copy keeps in-frame clones and lacks some. The sample has 270,000 or so clones, around 89% seen once. Specimen: PBMCs or T cells enriched from blood (not recorded which). These receptors all stem from a woman aged 25 to 39 with acute COVID-19.

The V call is TRBV11-2, the J call TRBJ1-1, with D unresolved. This CDR3 is 16 amino acids long. In germline, CDR1 is SGHAT, CDR2 FQNNGV. V lost 4 bases, J lost 4 bases, and 19 bases lay in between. DNA of the CDR3: TGTGCCAGCAGCTCCCTCGGTGGAGGGCGGAGCACTGAAGCTTTCTTT. Translating it yields CASSSLGGGRSTEAFF. Full variable domain (outside the CDR3, taken from reference TRBV11-2 and TRBJ1-1): EAGVAQSPRYKIIEKRQSVAFWCNPISGHATLYWYQQILGQGPKLLIQFQNNGVVDDSQLPKDRFSAERLKGVDSTLKIQPAKLEDSAVYLCASSSLGGGRSTEAFFGQGTRLTVV.

The chain joins TRBV27 to TRBJ2-1, with unresolved D. There are 16 residues in the CDR3. The V gene lost 3 bases and the J gene lost 0 bases, with 12 bases spanning the gap. In germline, CDR1 is MNHEY, CDR2 SMNVEV (reference sequence). The CDR3 DNA reads TGTGCCAGCAGTTTCTCAACAAGTATCTCCTACAATGAGCAGTTCTTC. Amino acids: CASSFSTSISYNEQFF.

The chain uses TRBV4-1 and TRBJ1-1, with a tentative D call TRBD1 (6 bases). The CDR3 length is 13 residues. Trimming took off 8 bases at V and 1 base at J, with 11 bases between the two ends. Germline CDR1 is MGHRA and CDR2 is YSYEKL. The CDR3 DNA sequence: TGCGCCAGCTCAAAAGGGGGGAACACTGAAGCTTTCTTT. It encodes CASSKGGNTEAFF.